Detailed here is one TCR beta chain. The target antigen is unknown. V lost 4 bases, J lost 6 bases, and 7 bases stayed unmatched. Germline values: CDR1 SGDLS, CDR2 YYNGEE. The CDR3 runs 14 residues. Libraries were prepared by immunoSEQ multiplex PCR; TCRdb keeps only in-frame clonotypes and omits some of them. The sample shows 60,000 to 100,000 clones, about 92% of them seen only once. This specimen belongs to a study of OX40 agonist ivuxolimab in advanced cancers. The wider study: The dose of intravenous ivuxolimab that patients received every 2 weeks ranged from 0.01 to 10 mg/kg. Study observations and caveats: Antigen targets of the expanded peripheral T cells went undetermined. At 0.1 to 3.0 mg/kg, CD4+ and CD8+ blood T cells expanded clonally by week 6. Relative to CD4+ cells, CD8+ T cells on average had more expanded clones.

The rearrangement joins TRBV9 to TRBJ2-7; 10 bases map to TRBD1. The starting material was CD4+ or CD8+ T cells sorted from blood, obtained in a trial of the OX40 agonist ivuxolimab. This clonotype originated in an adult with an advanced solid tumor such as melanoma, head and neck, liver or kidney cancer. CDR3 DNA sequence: TGTGCCAGCAGCCCCCGGACAGGGGGGGTCGAGCAGTACTTC. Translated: CASSPRTGGVEQYF. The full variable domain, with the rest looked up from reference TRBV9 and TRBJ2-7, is DSGVTQTPKHLITATGQRVTLRCSPRSGDLSVYWYQQSLDQGLQFLIQYYNGEERAKGNILERFSAQQFPDLHSELNLSSLELGDSALYFCASSPRTGGVEQYFGPGTRLTVT.